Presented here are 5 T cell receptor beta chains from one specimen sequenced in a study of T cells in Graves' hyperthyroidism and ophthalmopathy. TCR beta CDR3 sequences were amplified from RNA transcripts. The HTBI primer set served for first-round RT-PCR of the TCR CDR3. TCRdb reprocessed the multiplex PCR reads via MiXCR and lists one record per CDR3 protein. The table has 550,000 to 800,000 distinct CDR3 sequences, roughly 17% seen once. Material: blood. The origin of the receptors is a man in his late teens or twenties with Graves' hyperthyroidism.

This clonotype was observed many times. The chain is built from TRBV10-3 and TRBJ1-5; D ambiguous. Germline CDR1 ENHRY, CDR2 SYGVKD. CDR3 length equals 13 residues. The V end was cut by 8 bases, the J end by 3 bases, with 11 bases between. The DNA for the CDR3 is TGTGCCATCGGTGCCGATCTCAATCAGCCCCAGCATTTT. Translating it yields CAIGADLNQPQHF.

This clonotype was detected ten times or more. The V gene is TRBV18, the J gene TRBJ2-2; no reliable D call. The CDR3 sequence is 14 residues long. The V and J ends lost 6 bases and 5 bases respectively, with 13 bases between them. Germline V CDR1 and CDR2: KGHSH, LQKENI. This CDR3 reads CASSLGPSTGELFF. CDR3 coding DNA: TGTGCCAGCTCCCTAGGGCCGTCGACCGGGGAGCTGTTTTTT.

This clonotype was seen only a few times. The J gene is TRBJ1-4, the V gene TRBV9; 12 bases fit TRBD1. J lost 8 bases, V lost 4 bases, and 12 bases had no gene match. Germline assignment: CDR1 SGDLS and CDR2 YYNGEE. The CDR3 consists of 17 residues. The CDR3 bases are TGTGCCAGCAGCCCTCGGGACAGGGGGCCCGTAGAGGAAAAACTGTTTTTT. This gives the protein CASSPRDRGPVEEKLFF.

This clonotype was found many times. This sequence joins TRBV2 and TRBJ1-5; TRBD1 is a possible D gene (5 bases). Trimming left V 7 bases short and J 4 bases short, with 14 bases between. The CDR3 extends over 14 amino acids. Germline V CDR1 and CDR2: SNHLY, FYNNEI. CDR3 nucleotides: TGTGCCAGCAATCCGGGGGAGGGGAATCAGCCCCAGCATTTT. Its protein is CASNPGEGNQPQHF.

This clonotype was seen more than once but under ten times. In DNA form, the CDR3 reads TGCGCCAGCAGCTACCGGGCTGATAACACTGAAGCTTTCTTT. Amino acids: CASSYRADNTEAFF. The chain uses TRBV5-1 and TRBJ1-1; the D is unclear. This CDR3 is built from 14 residues. Germline lookup yields CDR1 SGHRS and CDR2 YFSETQ. V lost 3 bases and J lost 2, with 11 bases in between. Complete variable domain (other parts from reference TRBV5-1 and TRBJ1-1): KAGVTQTPRYLIKTRGQQVTLSCSPISGHRSVSWYQQTPGQGLQFLFEYFSETQRNKGNFPGRFSGRQFSNSRSEMNVSTLELGDSALYLCASSYRADNTEAFFGQGTRLTVV.